This TCR beta chain derives from a study of blood T cell repertoires in COVID-19. Original analysis: Reference gene primer amplification gave nucleated cell count estimates. This table comes from immunoSEQ multiplex PCR, and its TCRdb copy is limited to in-frame clones, with some not included. V, J and clone size are taken as reported in that table, and D and trimming were inferred from the DNA itself. The sample has approximately 120,000 clones, 75% to 90% seen once. The V end was cut by 10 bases, the J end by 5 bases, with 17 bases between. Per germline, CDR1 LNHDA and CDR2 SQIVND (reference sequence). There are 13 residues in the CDR3.

The specimen was peripheral blood. The TCR sequence derives from a woman of 80 years or more with COVID-19, enrolled during active disease. This chain uses TRBV19 with TRBJ1-1; maybe TRBD1 (5 bases). CDR3 in DNA: TGTGCCACGGACCGGGGACTGGATACTGAAGCTTTCTTT. This sequence encodes CATDRGLDTEAFF.